The 20 T cell receptor beta chains reported below all come from one sample, sequenced in a study of Graves' ophthalmopathy and Graves' hyperthyroidism. Amplified TCR beta CDR3 regions were obtained using RNA transcripts as template. HTBI-primed RT-PCR formed the first round, and a multiplex PCR formed the second. TCRdb redid the calling of the multiplex PCR reads with MiXCR, one entry per CDR3 protein. The sample carries about 700,000 distinct CDR3 sequences, over 40% recorded once. Material: peripheral blood. These TCRs come from an adult man with Graves' ophthalmopathy.

This clonotype was recorded many times. The chain is built from TRBV4-3 and TRBJ1-1; D gene ambiguous. Trimming removed 1 base from V and 1 base from J, with 7 bases in between. The CDR3 length is 14 residues. CDR1 is LGHNA, CDR2 YSLEER, per germline. CDR3: CASSQGLGNTEAFF. DNA of the CDR3: TGCGCCAGCAGCCAAGGTCTGGGGAACACTGAAGCTTTCTTT.

This clonotype was found many times. The V call is TRBV19, the J call TRBJ2-7; D may be TRBD2 (6 bases). The V end was cut by 5 bases, the J end by 3 bases, with 14 bases between. This CDR3 has 14 residues. Germline-derived CDR1 and CDR2 are LNHDA and SQIVND (reference sequence). The CDR3 nucleotides are TGTGCCAGTAGTCCATCGGGACTGGACTACGAGCAGTACTTC. It is translated as CASSPSGLDYEQYF.

This chain connects TRBV7-9 to TRBJ1-1, with a possible D match to TRBD1 (5 bases). This CDR3 spans 15 amino acids. V shed 1 base and J shed 2 bases, with 11 bases lying between them. Germline assignment: CDR1 SEHNR and CDR2 FQNEAQ (reference sequence). CDR3 DNA: TGTGCCAGCAGCTTAGTTCGGGGCATAAACACTGAAGCTTTCTTT. Translated: CASSLVRGINTEAFF.

There are many counts of this clonotype. The chain is built from TRBV12-3 or TRBV12-4 and TRBJ1-6, with TRBD1 matching 7 bases. The CDR3 loop spans 15 amino acids. V lost 3 bases, J lost 8 bases, and 7 bases stayed unmatched. The CDR3 loop is CASSFRVRGDSPLHF. CDR3 nucleotide sequence: TGTGCCAGCAGTTTTAGGGTCAGGGGGGATTCACCCCTCCACTTT.

This clonotype was observed many times. This rearrangement joins TRBV19 to TRBJ1-5; 8 positions agree with TRBD1. The CDR3 is made up of 14 amino acids. The germline gives CDR1 LNHDA, CDR2 SQIVND (reference sequence). Unmatched junction bases numbered 5, after V lost 6 bases and J lost 4 bases. As DNA, the CDR3 is TGTGCCAGTAGCCCGACAGGGGCTAATCAGCCCCAGCATTTT. It translates to CASSPTGANQPQHF.

On this clonotype itself: A read error may be the cause here, since a much bigger clone is one base away. The chain carries TRBV25-1 and TRBJ2-5, with 10 bases matching TRBD2. The CDR3 runs 16 residues. Per germline, CDR1 MGHDK and CDR2 SYGVNS. The CDR3 loop reads CASSLEGTSAQEAQYF. The CDR3 nucleotides are TGTGCCAGCAGCTTAGAGGGGACTAGCGCCCAAGAGGCCCAGTACTTC.

To note about this clonotype: A much larger clone sits a single nucleotide away, making a read error possible. The chain couples TRBV5-8 to TRBJ2-5, with TRBD2 as a possible D gene (5 bases). Germline V gene lookup returns CDR1 SGHTS and CDR2 YDEGEE. This CDR3 has 14 residues. V dropped 8 bases and J dropped 2 bases, with 16 bases sitting between them. DNA of the CDR3: TGTGCCAGTAGGACTGGCGGTCTTCAAGAGACCCAGTACTTC. Translating gives CASRTGGLQETQYF.

A few counts support this clonotype. The V and J genes are TRBV6-1 and TRBJ2-7; TRBD2 matches at 9 bases. Germline V gene data show CDR1 as MNHNS and CDR2 as SASEGT. The CDR3 contains 16 residues. V lost 7 bases to trimming and J lost 4 bases; unmatched junction nucleotides: 14. The CDR3 sequence: CASTFTVGLAQYEQYF. The CDR3 nucleotides are TGTGCCAGCACCTTTACCGTAGGACTAGCGCAATACGAGCAGTACTTC.

The chain joins TRBV10-3 to TRBJ1-4; D might be TRBD1 (5 bases). This CDR3 has 13 residues. The germline V and J ends were trimmed by 8 bases and 2 bases, with 9 bases remaining between them. Germline V gene lookup returns CDR1 ENHRY and CDR2 SYGVKD. The chain's CDR3 is CAIRGGTNEKLFF. The CDR3 bases are TGTGCCATCCGGGGGGGGACTAATGAAAAACTGTTTTTT.

The V gene is TRBV10-3, the J gene TRBJ2-3; TRBD1 is a possible D gene (5 bases). CDR1 ENHRY and CDR2 SYGVKD come from the germline V gene. The CDR3 sequence is 13 residues long. V was trimmed by 7 bases and J by 0 bases, leaving 8 bases between them. This CDR3 reads CAIMDMSTDTQYF. DNA of the CDR3: TGTGCCATCATGGACATGAGCACAGATACGCAGTATTTT.

This chain links TRBV12-3 or TRBV12-4 with TRBJ1-4; D not certain. V was trimmed by 6 bases and J by 7 bases, leaving 15 bases between them. The CDR3 length is 14 residues. The DNA for the CDR3 is TGTGCCAGCAGCGACCCCGGTCGGGGTGAAAAACTGTTTTTT. Translating gives CASSDPGRGEKLFF.

This clonotype was detected many times. V is TRBV7-9 and J is TRBJ1-5, with unresolved D. The germline V gene has CDR1 SEHNR and CDR2 FQNEAQ (reference sequence). Deletions cut 5 bases from V and 10 bases from J, with 15 bases between. There are 13 residues in the CDR3. Here the CDR3 DNA reads TGTGCCAGCAGCCCCGGGGTCAGAATACCCCAGCATTTT. It encodes CASSPGVRIPQHF.

The CDR3, as DNA: TGTGCCAGCAGCTTAGCTCTCGGGACTGAAGAGACCCAGTACTTC. This translates into CASSLALGTEETQYF. This chain uses TRBV11-2 with TRBJ2-5; D is possibly TRBD2 (6 bases). Deletions cut 1 base from V and 3 bases from J, with 12 bases between. Germline CDR1 and CDR2: SGHAT and FQNNGV. CDR3 length: 15 residues.

As for this clonotype: A much bigger clone sits one base away, suggesting this may be a read error. As DNA, the CDR3 is TGTGCCATCAGTGATTTACGGATAAACACCGGGAAGCTGTTTTTT. Amino acid sequence: CAISDLRINTGKLFF. V and J are TRBV10-3 and TRBJ2-2, with D possibly matching TRBD2 (5 bases). From germline, CDR1 is ENHRY and CDR2 SYGVKD. The CDR3 runs to 15 residues.

This rearrangement joins TRBV6-1 to TRBJ2-7, with D perhaps TRBD1 or TRBD2 (5 bases each). V was cut by 5 bases and J by 6 bases, with 20 bases left in between. There are 15 residues in the CDR3. The V gene's germline CDR1 is MNHNS and CDR2 SASEGT. CDR3 residues: CASSSDTGMRGEQYF. CDR3 bases: TGTGCCAGCAGTTCTGACACCGGTATGAGGGGCGAGCAGTACTTC.

The chain joins TRBV5-1 to TRBJ1-2; D is possibly TRBD1 (5 bases). V lost 0 bases, J lost 4 bases, and 16 bases lay in between. This CDR3 spans 16 amino acids. Germline assignment: CDR1 SGHRS and CDR2 YFSETQ. Here the CDR3 reads CASSLEISGGGYGYTF. DNA for the CDR3: TGCGCCAGCAGCTTGGAAATATCTGGGGGGGGCTATGGCTACACCTTC.

This clonotype was observed a handful of times. This chain joins TRBV6-1 and TRBJ2-7; D unresolved. Germline V gene data show CDR1 as MNHNS and CDR2 as SASEGT. This CDR3 has 16 residues. V dropped 7 bases and J dropped 3 bases, with 22 bases sitting between them. The chain's CDR3 is CASKETPLDGYYEQYF. The CDR3 DNA follows: TGTGCCAGCAAGGAAACACCCTTGGACGGATACTACGAGCAGTACTTC.

This clonotype was counted at least ten times. The CDR3 loop is CSATGQGSHEQYF. CDR3 nucleotide sequence: TGCAGTGCTACGGGACAGGGATCCCACGAGCAGTACTTC. This chain uses TRBV20-1 with TRBJ2-7; 9 bases fit TRBD1. The J segment lost 5 bases and the V segment lost 4 bases, leaving 6 bases of the junction unmatched. Germline assignment: CDR1 DFQATT and CDR2 SNEGSKA (reference sequence). The length of the CDR3 is 13 residues.

V usage is TRBV7-2 and J usage is TRBJ2-7; D not certain. The germline CDR1 and CDR2 sequences are SGHTA and FQGNSA. The CDR3 loop spans 14 amino acids. The V and J ends lost 6 bases and 0 bases respectively, with 12 bases between them. The CDR3 loop reads CASSTTQSSYEQYV. The CDR3 DNA follows: TGTGCCAGCAGTACCACACAGAGCTCCTACGAGCAGTACGTC.

This clonotype turned up a few times. The V and J genes are TRBV5-8 and TRBJ1-1; D possibly corresponds to TRBD1 (5 bases). Germline V lookup: CDR1 SGHTS, CDR2 YDEGEE. The CDR3 runs to 14 residues. V lost 5 bases, J lost 2 bases, and 13 bases lay in between. CDR3 loop: CASRIGGINTEAFF. CDR3 DNA: TGTGCCAGCAGAATTGGGGGGATCAACACTGAAGCTTTCTTT.